What follows describes a single T cell receptor beta chain. V shed 3 bases and J shed 4 bases, with 4 bases lying between them. Germline values: CDR1 LNHDA, CDR2 SQIVND (reference sequence). The CDR3 consists of 12 residues. The sample originates from a study of blood T cell repertoires in COVID-19. Turning to the study itself: PBMCs, B-cell-depleted T cells, or T cells provided the cDNA or gDNA that made up the material.

Using immunoSEQ multiplex PCR, the repertoire was profiled, and TCRdb retains in-frame clones only, with some absent. Here the sample spans a few hundred thousand clones, roughly 90% being singletons. The chain couples TRBV19 to TRBJ1-5; D is unclear. Sequenced sample: PBMCs or T cells enriched from blood (not recorded which). This receptor was obtained from a woman in her 30s who had been exposed to COVID-19. Here the CDR3 DNA reads TGTGCCAGTAGTATCATTAATCAGCCCCAGCATTTT. Protein: CASSIINQPQHF.